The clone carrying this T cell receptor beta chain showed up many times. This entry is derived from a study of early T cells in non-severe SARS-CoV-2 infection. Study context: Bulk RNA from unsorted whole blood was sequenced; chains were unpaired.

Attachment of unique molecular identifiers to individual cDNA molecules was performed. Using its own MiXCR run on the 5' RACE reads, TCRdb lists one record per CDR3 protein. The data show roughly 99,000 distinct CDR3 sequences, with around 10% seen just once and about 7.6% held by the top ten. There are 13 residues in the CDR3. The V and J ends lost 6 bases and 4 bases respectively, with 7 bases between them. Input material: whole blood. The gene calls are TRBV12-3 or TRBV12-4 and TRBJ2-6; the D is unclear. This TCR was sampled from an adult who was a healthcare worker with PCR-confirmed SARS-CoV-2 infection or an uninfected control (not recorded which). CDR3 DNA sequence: TGTGCCAGCAGGGACCCAGGGGCCAACGTCCTGACTTTC. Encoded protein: CASRDPGANVLTF.